The T cell receptor (beta chain) described here comes from a study of blood T cell repertoires in COVID-19. This CDR3 spans 14 amino acids. V lost 4 bases and J 6 bases, leaving 11 bases between the germline ends. Germline assignment: CDR1 KGHDR and CDR2 SFDVKD. As originally analysed: Estimation of nucleated cell counts was performed using reference gene primer amplification. Assay: immunoSEQ multiplex PCR; the TCRdb copy retains only in-frame clones and omits some. V and J calls and clone size follow that table, whereas D and trimming were derived from the DNA. The sample lists a few hundred thousand clones, 88% seen once, with 2.5% to 3.5% in the top ten.

The TCR sequence derives from a woman aged 40 to 50 who had been exposed to COVID-19. V and J are TRBV24-1 and TRBJ2-2, with D uncertain. The sequenced sample was PBMCs or T cells enriched from blood (not recorded which). This chain's CDR3 is CATSDTNTAGELFF. CDR3 DNA: TGTGCCACCAGTGACACCAATACGGCCGGGGAGCTGTTTTTT.